Presented here are 2 T cell receptor beta chains from one specimen sequenced in a study of siplizumab effects on memory and regulatory T cells. Here immunoSEQ multiplex PCR was the method, and the copy in TCRdb shows in-frame clones only, minus some. Counted here are over 60,000 clones, about 90% occurring once; the ten biggest clones make up roughly 29%. Source material: CD8+ T cells sorted from blood. Receptors originate from a human donor in good health.

The gene calls are TRBV7-9 and TRBJ2-7; 8 bases fit TRBD2. Germline assignment: CDR1 SEHNR and CDR2 FQNEAQ (reference sequence). The CDR3 loop spans 13 amino acids. The V and J ends lost 5 bases and 3 bases, in that order; junction bases with no gene match: 3. The DNA of the CDR3 is TGTGCCAGCAGCAGCGGGAGCGGCTACGAGCAGTACTTC. Translation: CASSSGSGYEQYF.

The chain is built from TRBV19 and TRBJ2-7; the match to TRBD1 covers 9 bases. The V and J ends lost 5 bases and 3 bases, in that order; junction bases with no gene match: 8. There are 15 residues in the CDR3. CDR1 and CDR2 (germline): LNHDA, SQIVND (reference sequence). The CDR3 coding sequence is TGTGCCAGTAGTGCCGGGACAGGGTTTGACTACGAGCAGTACTTC. Protein product: CASSAGTGFDYEQYF. Using reference TRBV19 and TRBJ2-7 for the parts outside the CDR3, the full variable domain is DGGITQSPKYLFRKEGQNVTLSCEQNLNHDAMYWYRQDPGQGLRLIYYSQIVNDFQKGDIAEGYSVSREKKESFPLTVTSAQKNPTAFYLCASSAGTGFDYEQYFGPGTRLTVT.